This T cell receptor (beta chain) derives from a study of T cells in Graves' hyperthyroidism and ophthalmopathy (dated by TCRdb to between 2018 and 2021). General notes on the study: Peripheral blood was sampled at the time of initial diagnosis, prior to any treatment. The 100 discovery patients were divided at random into training and test sets in a 7:3 ratio. TCR V-J signatures able to tell the groups apart were searched for in a discovery cohort of 100 or so patients, of whom more than 40 had Graves' ophthalmopathy and 57 had stable Graves' hyperthyroidism. Once sampling was done, hyperthyroidism patients were given methimazole at a starting dose of 30 mg daily, whereas ophthalmopathy patients were given high-dose intravenous methylprednisolone. TCR Vbeta CDR3 sequencing of 135 peripheral blood samples (roughly 43 ophthalmopathy, approximately 80 hyperthyroidism and approximately 17 progressor patients) is reported in the paper. Prospective prediction of ophthalmopathy was tested in an independent validation cohort of some 20 hyperthyroidism patients and 17 patients who later progressed to ophthalmopathy. Thyroid tissue and blood T-cell repertoires from roughly six Graves' hyperthyroidism patients were also compared in the study.

The TCR beta CDR3 regions were amplified from RNA transcripts. The TCR CDR3 was subjected to a first round of RT-PCR using the HTBI primer set and the Qiagen OneStep RT-PCR kit. The libraries were constructed in a second round of multiplex PCR and then size-selected and purified. Sequencing of the libraries was done on an Illumina HiSeq2000 using paired-end 100 bp reads. The paper's processing steps were these. SOAPnuke was used to process the raw data, removing reads that contained adapters or uncalled bases, had a mean Phred below 15, or lacked an exact match to the constant primer or identifier. High-quality paired reads were merged using COPE v1.2.5, and each unique nucleotide sequence was defined as a clonotype. MiTCR v1.1 was used to align clonotypes to the IMGT TRBV, TRBD and TRBJ reference segments. Analysis was restricted to V-J combinations with a frequency above 0.0001, which covered roughly 99% of repertoires. The TCS score was defined as the ratio of F50 (clonal expansion) to E x V (chaos), calculated using BLOSUM62-based TCRdist between CDR3 peptides within each V-J. Welch's t-statistics and random forest reduced approximately 520 V-J features to about 12, which were used in a naive Bayes classifier (R e1071). In-frame beta chains were kept once TCRdb had trimmed the public reads at Q25 with fastp and called clones with MiXCR. Each record represents a unique CDR3 protein, reported with the most common genes and DNA among its rows. The V and J calls were determined by TCRdb, not by the authors. Across this sample there are 300,000 to 450,000 distinct CDR3 sequences, with 15% to 20% seen only once. The ten top clones hold around two fifths of the sample.

Findings and caveats that apply to the study as a whole: A 13 V-J signature model separated ophthalmopathy from stable hyperthyroidism, with approximately 87% sensitivity and about 81% specificity in cross-validation and 80%/75% in testing. No statistical method was used to fix the sample size in advance, and group allocation was not hidden from the investigators. During validation, the model predicted progression to ophthalmopathy a median of about 5.9 months ahead of onset, with around 70% sensitivity and roughly 72% specificity. Most expanded thyroid clonotypes (frequency above 0.001) were also found in blood, which suggests that blood repertoires may mirror thyroid immune responses.

This clonotype has a count of ten or more. Its specific antigen is unknown. No clone much larger than this one lies a single base away; base qualities are absent. Per the germline V gene (reference sequence), DFQATT is the CDR1 and SNEGSKA is the CDR2. Between the V and J ends, shortened by 0 bases and 6 bases respectively, the junction contains 14 bases. Including cysteine and phenylalanine, the CDR3 has 14 amino acids. The only DNA kept is the CDR3, 42 bases in frame from the first base. In the ophthalmopathy patients, disease was moderately to severely active, with a Clinical Activity Score of 3 or more, a NOSPECS grade of 4 or more, and a duration of less than 3 months. The study excluded patients with uncontrolled infections, other autoimmune diseases, pregnancy or lactation. Diagnoses relied on clinical symptoms, serum thyroxine and TRAb, thyroid ultrasound and orbital computed tomography. PBMCs were isolated from 10 ml of fresh peripheral blood by Ficoll-Paque density gradient centrifugation. Trizol reagent was used to extract total RNA, and RNA quality was then checked on an Agilent 2100 Bioanalyzer.

The material sequenced was blood. The V and J genes are TRBV20-1 and TRBJ1-2, with the identity of the D gene unclear. This receptor was obtained from a man aged 18-30 years with Graves' ophthalmopathy. The CDR3 region has the sequence CSARDLQRVDGYTF. The bases read TGCAGTGCTAGAGATCTGCAGCGGGTAGATGGCTACACCTTC.